A selection of T cell receptor beta chains follows, all from one sample in a study of vaccination and CD4 T cells after COVID-19. TCRdb re-analysed the PCR reads in MiXCR, keeping a single row per CDR3 protein. The table lists about 15,000 distinct CDR3 sequences, around 38% of them singletons. Their specific antigens are unknown. Sequencing was done on a sample of cultured CD4+ T cells from blood. These receptors all stem from a human donor with COVID-19. Each CDR3 is given without its conserved first and last residue.

V	J	CDR3
TRBV5-4	TRBJ1-5	ASSVDGASNQPQH
TRBV20-1	TRBJ2-3	SASGGRASTDTQY
TRBV7-2	TRBJ2-2	ASSLLAPGELF
TRBV7-2	TRBJ1-1	ASARTGVMNTEAF
TRBV10-1	TRBJ2-5	ASSEAGQGKTQY
TRBV6-1	TRBJ1-1	ASSRTEMNTEAF
TRBV7-3	TRBJ1-6	ASSLNLENSPLH
TRBV7-6	TRBJ2-5	ASSDRGETQY
TRBV12-3/TRBV12-4	TRBJ2-1	ASIPLGLGGLRNEQF
TRBV7-6	TRBJ2-5	ASSLGQLARETQY
TRBV6-5	TRBJ2-5	ASSYQGQGAGTQY
TRBV6-1	TRBJ1-5	ASSPDSGNQPQH
TRBV14	TRBJ1-1	ASSQISGIWAAEAF
TRBV20-1	TRBJ2-3	SARGVADTQY
TRBV14	TRBJ1-2	ASSPRTGSIEGYT
TRBV25-1	TRBJ1-6	ATVANLGLNSPLH
TRBV6-1	TRBJ1-2	ASSRGEGYT
TRBV29-1	TRBJ1-2	SVEEEYGYT
TRBV6-2/TRBV6-3	TRBJ2-3	ASTPGGLGTDTQY
TRBV7-6	TRBJ2-3	ASSLEVAGSSTDTQY
TRBV5-1	TRBJ1-2	ASSLGDRTYGYT
TRBV12-3/TRBV12-4	TRBJ2-1	ASRTGQVVSYNEQF
TRBV12-3/TRBV12-4	TRBJ1-2	ASSFPAGVDGYT
TRBV7-2	TRBJ2-7	ASSLGGSAYEQY